Below are 15 T cell receptor beta chains sequenced from a single sample in a study of post-analysis software for immune sequencing data. Study findings and constraints: Patients used about five TRBV segments, including TRBV5-6, TRBV5-1 and TRBV20-1, more often than controls.

The authors incorporated unique molecular identifiers into the TCR beta cDNA libraries. TCRdb analysed the PCR reads with MiXCR anew, one entry per CDR3 protein. Seen here are 600,000 to 750,000 distinct CDR3 sequences, approximately 60% observed once, and the top ten hold approximately 10%. Which antigens these TCRs recognize remains unknown. Material: blood. Source of these receptors: a girl between 2 and 10 years old with multiple sclerosis.

V and J are TRBV11-2 and TRBJ2-3, with D unresolved. Germline V gene sequence: CDR1 SGHAT, CDR2 FQNNGV. The V gene lost 8 bases and the J gene lost 2 bases, with 14 bases spanning the gap. The CDR3 loop spans 14 amino acids. The CDR3 is CASRPGTFTDTQYF. The CDR3 coding sequence is TGTGCCAGCCGACCCGGCACCTTCACAGATACGCAGTATTTT.

In DNA form, the CDR3 reads TGTGCTAGTGGTTTGGTGGGGGGAGTCGATGAGCAGTTCTTC. The encoded protein is CASGLVGGVDEQFF. This chain joins TRBV12-5 and TRBJ2-1; possible D gene TRBD2, 6 bases. Between the trimmed V and J ends, which lost 0 bases and 8 bases, there was a span of 11 bases. This CDR3 is built from 14 residues. CDR1 is LGHNT and CDR2 is FRNRAP in the germline V gene. The full variable domain, its missing parts supplied by reference TRBV12-5 and TRBJ2-1, is DARVTQTPRHKVTEMGQEVTMRCQPILGHNTVFWYRQTMMQGLELLAYFRNRAPLDDSGMPKDRFSAEMPDATLATLKIQPSEPRDSAVYFCASGLVGGVDEQFFGPGTRLTVL.

A few counts support this clonotype. This chain joins TRBV28 and TRBJ1-2; 7 bases are shared with TRBD1. Germline V lookup: CDR1 MDHEN, CDR2 SYDVKM. CDR3 size: 12 residues. V dropped 4 bases and J dropped 4; count of bases not matched to a gene: 0. CDR3 DNA: TGTGCCAGCAGTTGGACAGGCTATGGCTACACCTTC. Encoded protein: CASSWTGYGYTF.

The chain joins TRBV4-1 to TRBJ2-3; 7 nucleotides match TRBD2. The V gene's germline CDR1 is MGHRA and CDR2 YSYEKL. Germline trimming cut 0 bases from V and 0 bases from J; bases unmatched to any gene: 6. This CDR3 spans 17 amino acids. The CDR3 here is CASSQEVRAGSTDTQYF. As DNA, the CDR3 is TGCGCCAGCAGCCAAGAAGTTCGAGCGGGAAGCACAGATACGCAGTATTTT.

The rearrangement joins TRBV20-1 to TRBJ2-1, with 12 nucleotides matching TRBD2. Trimming took 5 bases from V and 7 from J; bases not matched to a gene: 9. The length of the CDR3 is 15 residues. Germline V gives CDR1 DFQATT, CDR2 SNEGSKA (reference sequence). This chain's CDR3 is CSASIWTSGKNEQFF. The CDR3 DNA sequence: TGCAGTGCTTCCATATGGACTAGCGGGAAGAATGAGCAGTTCTTC.

The chain recombines TRBV29-1 with TRBJ2-1, with D maybe TRBD1 (5 bases). Germline V CDR1 and CDR2: SQVTM, ANQGSEA. This CDR3 region has 14 residues. The V end was cut by 6 bases, the J end by 1 base, with 13 bases between. The CDR3 loop reads CSVTGALSYNEQFF. Here the CDR3 DNA reads TGCAGCGTAACAGGAGCCCTATCCTACAATGAGCAGTTCTTC.

This clonotype showed up just a few times. This chain links TRBV12-3 or TRBV12-4 with TRBJ1-1; tentatively, D is TRBD1 (6 bases). V shed 1 base and J shed 1 base, with 7 bases lying between them. There are 14 residues in the CDR3. The CDR3 sequence is CASSLGQENTEAFF. CDR3 bases: TGTGCCAGCAGTTTAGGACAGGAGAACACTGAAGCTTTCTTT.

This sequence joins TRBV5-1 and TRBJ2-1; no definite D call. The germline gives CDR1 SGHRS, CDR2 YFSETQ. V was clipped by 0 bases and J by 0 bases, with 7 bases between them. The CDR3 spans 15 residues. The CDR3 reads CASSLGPFSYNEQFF. Written as DNA, the CDR3 is TGCGCCAGCAGCTTGGGACCGTTCTCCTACAATGAGCAGTTCTTC.

In this sample, this clonotype turned up once. The chain combines TRBV5-1 with TRBJ2-1; D is tentatively TRBD1 or TRBD2 (6 bases each). The length of the CDR3 is 14 residues. Germline CDR1 and CDR2: SGHRS and YFSETQ. V was pared by 4 bases and J by 5 bases, with 13 bases between. The CDR3: CASSPRGVHNEQFF. The CDR3 DNA sequence: TGCGCCAGCAGCCCTAGGGGGGTGCACAATGAGCAGTTCTTC.

CDR3 in DNA: TGCGCCAGCAGCTTGGCGGCCTACGCCTACAATGAGCAGTTCTTC. It codes for CASSLAAYAYNEQFF. The J gene is TRBJ2-1, the V gene TRBV5-1; D gene uncertain. The V gene's germline CDR1 is SGHRS and CDR2 YFSETQ. There are 15 residues in the CDR3. The V gene lost 0 bases and the J gene lost 2 bases, with 9 bases spanning the gap.

The J gene is TRBJ2-5, the V gene TRBV12-3 or TRBV12-4; maybe TRBD1 (5 bases). Trimming removed 3 bases at V and 5 bases at J, with 10 bases between. The CDR3 totals 13 residues. CDR3 in amino acids: CASSFSRVETQYF. CDR3 bases: TGTGCCAGCAGTTTCTCCAGGGTGGAGACCCAGTACTTC.

The chain links TRBV5-4 to TRBJ2-1; TRBD2 is a possible D gene (7 bases). Per the germline V gene, CDR1 is SGHNT and CDR2 is YYREEE (reference sequence). V gave up 2 bases and J gave up 8 bases, with 17 bases separating them. This CDR3 comprises 15 residues. The CDR3 loop is CASSLGGTIIDEQFF. The CDR3 DNA reads TGTGCCAGCAGCTTAGGGGGGACTATCATTGATGAGCAGTTCTTC.

The gene calls are TRBV24-1 and TRBJ2-1, with TRBD2 identical over 8 bases. The CDR3 totals 16 residues. V lost 2 bases and J lost 4; bases outside the gene matches: 6. CDR1 is KGHDR and CDR2 is SFDVKD in the germline V gene. The CDR3 sequence is CATSDSRTSWYNEQFF. The DNA of the CDR3 is TGTGCCACCAGTGATTCGCGGACTAGCTGGTACAATGAGCAGTTCTTC.

The chain couples TRBV7-2 to TRBJ2-7, with D possibly TRBD2 on 7 matching bases. Per germline, CDR1 SGHTA and CDR2 FQGNSA. There are 15 residues in the CDR3. V lost 2 bases and J 0 bases, leaving 11 bases between the germline ends. CDR3 coding DNA: TGTGCCAGCAGCTTAACGGGGGGCCACTCCTACGAGCAGTACTTC. This encodes CASSLTGGHSYEQYF.

The chain joins TRBV4-1 to TRBJ1-1; D is unresolved. The V gene lost 0 bases and the J gene lost 11 bases, with 13 bases spanning the gap. This CDR3 is 13 amino acids long. The germline gives CDR1 MGHRA, CDR2 YSYEKL. CDR3 sequence: CASSQESAGHAFF. CDR3 nucleotide sequence: TGCGCCAGCAGCCAAGAGTCGGCAGGCCATGCTTTCTTT.